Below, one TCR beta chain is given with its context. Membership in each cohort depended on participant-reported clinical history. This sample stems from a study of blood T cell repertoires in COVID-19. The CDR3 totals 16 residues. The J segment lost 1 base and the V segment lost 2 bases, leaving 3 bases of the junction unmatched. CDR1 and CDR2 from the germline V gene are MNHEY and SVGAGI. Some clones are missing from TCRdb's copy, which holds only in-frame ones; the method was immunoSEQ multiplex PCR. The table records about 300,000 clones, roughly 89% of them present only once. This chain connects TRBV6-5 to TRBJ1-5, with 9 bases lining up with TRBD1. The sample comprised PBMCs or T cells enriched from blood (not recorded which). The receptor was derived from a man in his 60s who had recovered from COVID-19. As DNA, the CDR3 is TGTGCCAGCAGTTACGGGGGACAGGGAAGCAATCAGCCCCAGCATTTT. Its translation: CASSYGGQGSNQPQHF.